The 14 T cell receptor beta chains given below trace back to one sample, sequenced in a study of T cell responses to AZD1222 COVID-19 vaccine. The protocol was immunoSEQ multiplex PCR, while the TCRdb copy is restricted to in-frame clones and leaves out a portion. The sample consists of 150,000 to 200,000 clones, 85% to 90% of them appearing once. Sequencing was performed on peripheral blood, taken 28 days after the second dose of the MenACWY control vaccine. These receptors were collected from an adult who received the MenACWY meningococcal vaccine as a control.

V is TRBV12-3 or TRBV12-4 and J is TRBJ2-1; the D call may be TRBD1 or TRBD2 (5 bases each). V lost 7 bases and J 5 bases, leaving 12 bases between the germline ends. This CDR3 contains 13 residues. Here the CDR3 reads CASIKGRDNEQFF. Written as DNA, the CDR3 is TGTGCCAGCATCAAGGGGCGGGACAATGAGCAGTTCTTC.

This clone is a singleton in its sample. This chain joins TRBV7-3 and TRBJ1-6, with D perhaps matching TRBD1 (5 bases). V lost 6 bases, J lost 6 bases, and 12 bases lay in between. CDR1 is SGHTA and CDR2 is FQGTGA in the germline V gene. There are 14 residues in the CDR3. The DNA of the CDR3 is TGTGCCAGCAGTCCGGGACGGCTTAATTCACCCCTCCACTTT. Residues: CASSPGRLNSPLHF. The full variable domain, completed using reference TRBV7-3 and TRBJ1-6, is GAGVSQTPSNKVTEKGKYVELRCDPISGHTALYWYRQSLGQGPEFLIYFQGTGAADDSGLPNDRFFAVRPEGSVSTLKIQRTERGDSAVYLCASSPGRLNSPLHFGNGTRLTVT.

The chain has TRBV18 and TRBJ2-3, with D possibly matching TRBD2 (6 bases). V shed 3 bases and J shed 5 bases, with 9 bases lying between them. Germline loops: CDR1 KGHSH, CDR2 LQKENI. This CDR3 has 13 residues. The CDR3 DNA sequence: TGTGCCAGCTCACCCGTGGGGGGAGATACGCAGTATTTT. It translates to CASSPVGGDTQYF. Full variable domain (missing parts from reference TRBV18 and TRBJ2-3): NAGVMQNPRHLVRRRGQEARLRCSPMKGHSHVYWYRQLPEEGLKFMVYLQKENIIDESGMPKERFSAEFPKEGPSILRIQQVVRGDSAAYFCASSPVGGDTQYFGPGTRLTVL.

The chain is built from TRBV12-3 or TRBV12-4 and TRBJ1-1; TRBD1 matches 9 bases. J gave up 6 bases and V 7 bases, and 6 bases lay outside the gene matches. The CDR3 has 13 residues. The CDR3 DNA follows: TGTGCCAGCAACGTCCGACAGGGGGCTGAAGCTTTCTTT. It translates to CASNVRQGAEAFF.

The genes are TRBV19 and TRBJ1-5; TRBD1 might be the D (5 bases). V lost 3 bases to trimming and J lost 6 bases, with 6 bases between them. This CDR3 comprises 12 residues. Per germline, CDR1 LNHDA and CDR2 SQIVND (reference sequence). The CDR3: CASSMGLQPQHF. CDR3 bases: TGTGCCAGTAGTATGGGGCTTCAGCCCCAGCATTTT.

This chain connects TRBV28 to TRBJ1-6; 7 positions agree with TRBD1. CDR3 length: 16 amino acids. CDR1 is MDHEN and CDR2 is SYDVKM in the germline V gene. The junction had 12 bases not matched to a gene; V was cut back by 6 bases and J by 7 bases. CDR3 sequence reads: CASSLTPQGVNSPLHF. CDR3 coding DNA: TGTGCCAGCAGCCTAACCCCCCAGGGGGTAAATTCACCCCTCCACTTT.

The DNA of the CDR3 is TGCGCCAGCAGCTTGGTAGGCGGGAGGGCCGCGAATGAGCAGTTCTTC. This sequence encodes CASSLVGGRAANEQFF. This chain joins TRBV5-1 and TRBJ2-1, with 9 bases identical to TRBD2. The germline V gene encodes CDR1 SGHRS and CDR2 YFSETQ. The V segment lost 0 bases and the J segment 7 bases; nucleotides outside the gene matches: 8. The CDR3 extends over 16 amino acids.

The chain has TRBV11-1 and TRBJ2-1, with D perhaps given as TRBD1 or TRBD2 (5 bases each). The CDR3 spans 14 residues. V was clipped by 7 bases and J by 10 bases, with 20 bases between them. The germline CDR1 and CDR2 sequences are SGHAT and FQDESV (reference sequence). The CDR3 protein is CASTRGFGAGEQFF. The CDR3 DNA sequence: TGTGCCAGCACCAGAGGGTTCGGGGCAGGGGAGCAGTTCTTC.

The chain couples TRBV6-2 or TRBV6-3 to TRBJ2-7; 11 nucleotides line up with TRBD1. The CDR3 consists of 16 residues. Trimming removed 5 bases from V and 2 bases from J; junction bases left unmatched: 8. Germline V gene data show CDR1 as MNHEY and CDR2 as SVGEGT. CDR3 in DNA: TGTGCCAGCAGTACTGCGCCGGGACAGGGGGCCTACGAGCAGTACTTC. Residues: CASSTAPGQGAYEQYF.

The chain employs TRBV11-3 and TRBJ2-3, with 9 nucleotides matching TRBD2. With 2 bases clipped from V and 2 bases from J, the junction kept 5 bases outside the gene matches. The CDR3 contains 16 residues. In germline, CDR1 is SGHNT, CDR2 YENEEA. CDR3 sequence reads: CASSLSLAGPTDTQYF. The CDR3 DNA reads as TGTGCCAGCAGCTTAAGCCTAGCGGGACCCACAGATACGCAGTATTTT.

V is TRBV2 and J is TRBJ2-7; D uncertain. Germline lookup yields CDR1 SNHLY and CDR2 FYNNEI. The CDR3 has 11 residues. The V gene lost 5 bases and the J gene lost 2 bases, with 4 bases spanning the gap. CDR3 nucleotide sequence: TGTGCCAGCAGTACTACCTACGAGCAGTACTTC. Protein product: CASSTTYEQYF.

The genes are TRBV11-2 and TRBJ2-7, with D possibly TRBD2 on 6 matching bases. This CDR3 has 14 residues. CDR1 SGHAT and CDR2 FQNNGV come from the germline V gene. V was shortened by 3 bases and J by 0 bases, with 9 bases between the two germline ends. The CDR3 nucleotides are TGTGCCAGCAGCTTTGCCGGGAGCTCCTACGAGCAGTACTTC. Translation: CASSFAGSSYEQYF.

CDR3 loop: CASSYSAGTAKNIQYF. The CDR3, as DNA: TGTGCCAGCAGTTACTCGGCGGGAACGGCCAAAAACATTCAGTACTTC. This sequence joins TRBV6-2 or TRBV6-3 and TRBJ2-4; D might be TRBD2 (6 bases). The CDR3 has 16 amino acids. From germline, CDR1 is MNHEY and CDR2 SVGEGT. The V end was cut by 0 bases, the J end by 1 base, with 10 bases between.

This clone was observed a handful of times. The chain combines TRBV7-9 with TRBJ1-6, with a possible D match to TRBD1 (6 bases). The length of the CDR3 is 17 residues. Trimming cost V 2 bases and J 6 bases, with 17 bases left between them. Germline CDR1 and CDR2: SEHNR and FQNEAQ (reference sequence). CDR3 loop: CASSLSPGGKGNSPLHF. The CDR3 DNA follows: TGTGCCAGCAGCTTAAGCCCCGGGGGCAAGGGTAATTCACCCCTCCACTTT.